Sequencing of this T cell receptor beta chain was carried out in a study of blood T cell repertoires in COVID-19. CDR3 length: 13 residues. Trimming took off 9 bases at V and 5 bases at J, with 16 bases between the two ends. Per germline, CDR1 LGHDT and CDR2 YNNKEL (reference sequence). The data were produced by immunoSEQ multiplex PCR, yet TCRdb's version contains in-frame clones alone and is incomplete. In the table there are under 140,000 clones, over 60% of which are singletons. The sample was peripheral blood. This TCR came from a woman aged 80 or over with acute or convalescent COVID-19. The chain couples TRBV3-1 (or the pseudogene TRBV3-2) to TRBJ2-5; possible D gene TRBD1, 6 bases. The CDR3 loop is CASTGYVVETQYF. The CDR3 DNA reads as TGTGCCAGTACAGGGTATGTGGTCGAGACCCAGTACTTC.